One TCR beta chain is described in this entry. Original processing methods: Nucleated cell number was recorded as an estimate derived from reference gene primer amplification. This table comes from immunoSEQ multiplex PCR, and its TCRdb copy is limited to in-frame clones, with some not included. D and trimming were read from the DNA, whereas the V and J calls and clone size are those reported in that table. The sample carries under 250,000 clones, over 70% recorded once. There are 16 residues in the CDR3. Per the germline V gene, CDR1 is LGHNA and CDR2 is YNFKEQ. V gave up 0 bases and J gave up 2 bases; unmatched junction bases: 4. These data originate in a study of blood T cell repertoires in COVID-19. Adults between about 18 and 95 years of age took part from about 24 US areas.

This clonotype was sampled from a woman in her thirties or forties who had been exposed to COVID-19. The sequenced material came from PBMCs or T cells enriched from blood (not recorded which). This chain joins TRBV4-2 and TRBJ1-5, with TRBD1 matching over 7 bases. CDR3 bases: TGTGCCAGCAGCCAAGATATAGGACAGGGCAATCAGCCCCAGCATTTT. It specifies CASSQDIGQGNQPQHF.